One TCR beta chain is described in this entry. This sample stems from a study of siplizumab effects on memory and regulatory T cells. The assay was immunoSEQ multiplex PCR, and TCRdb's table has in-frame clones only and misses some. In the table there are some 100,000 clones, around 94% of which are singletons. The CDR3 has 12 amino acids. Germline V lookup: CDR1 MDHEN, CDR2 SYDVKM. The V end lost 3 bases, the J end lost 4 bases, and 7 bases lay between the germline ends. The receptor was isolated from a human donor in good health. V gene TRBV28 combines with J gene TRBJ2-7; D call uncertain. Sequencing input: non-Treg CD4+ T cells sorted from blood. CDR3 amino acids: CASSFGHYEQYF. In nucleotides, the CDR3 is TGTGCCAGCAGTTTCGGGCATTACGAGCAGTACTTC.